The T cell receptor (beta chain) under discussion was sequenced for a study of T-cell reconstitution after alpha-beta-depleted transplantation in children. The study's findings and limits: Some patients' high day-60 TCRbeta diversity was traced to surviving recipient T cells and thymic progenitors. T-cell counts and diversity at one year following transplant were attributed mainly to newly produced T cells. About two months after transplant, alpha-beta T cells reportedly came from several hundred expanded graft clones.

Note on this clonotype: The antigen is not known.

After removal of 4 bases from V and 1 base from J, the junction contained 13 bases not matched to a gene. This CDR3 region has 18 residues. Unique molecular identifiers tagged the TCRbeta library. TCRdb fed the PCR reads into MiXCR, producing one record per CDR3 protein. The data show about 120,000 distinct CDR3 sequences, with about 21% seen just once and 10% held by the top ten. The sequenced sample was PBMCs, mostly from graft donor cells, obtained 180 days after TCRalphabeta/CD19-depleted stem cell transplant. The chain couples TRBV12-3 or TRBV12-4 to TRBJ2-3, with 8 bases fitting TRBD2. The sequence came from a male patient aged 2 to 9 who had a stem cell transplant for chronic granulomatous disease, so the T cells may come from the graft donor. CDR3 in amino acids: CASSSGGGVGRGTDTQYF. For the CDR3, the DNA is TGTGCCAGCAGTTCCGGGGGGGGAGTTGGCCGGGGCACAGATACGCAGTATTTT.